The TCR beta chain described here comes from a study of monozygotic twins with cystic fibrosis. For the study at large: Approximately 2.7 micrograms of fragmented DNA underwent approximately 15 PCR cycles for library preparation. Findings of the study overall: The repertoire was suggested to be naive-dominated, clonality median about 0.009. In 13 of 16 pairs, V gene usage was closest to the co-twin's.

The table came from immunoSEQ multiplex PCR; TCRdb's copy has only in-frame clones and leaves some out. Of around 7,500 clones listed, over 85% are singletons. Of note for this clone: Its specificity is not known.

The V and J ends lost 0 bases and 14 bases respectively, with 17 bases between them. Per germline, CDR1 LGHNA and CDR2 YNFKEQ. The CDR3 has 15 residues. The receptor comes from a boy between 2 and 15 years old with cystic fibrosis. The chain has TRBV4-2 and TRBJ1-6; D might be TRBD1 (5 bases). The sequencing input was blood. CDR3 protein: CASSQDGQGSRTLHF. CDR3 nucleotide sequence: TGTGCCAGCAGCCAAGACGGGCAGGGCTCAAGAACCCTCCACTTT.